This T cell receptor beta chain was identified during a study of blood T cell repertoires in COVID-19. Background on the study: Both acute and convalescent COVID-19 samples were obtained from the United States, Italy and Spain. PBMCs, B-cell-depleted T cells, or T cells were the source of the cDNA or gDNA that made up the material.

Original handling: Amplifying reference gene primers gave estimates of nucleated cell counts. TCRdb keeps only in-frame clones here, not all; method: immunoSEQ multiplex PCR. The V and J calls and clone size are taken from that table; D and trimming were inferred from the DNA. Of about 250,000 clones in the sample, around nine tenths were seen once. Per the germline V gene, CDR1 is MGHRA and CDR2 is YSYEKL. The length of the CDR3 is 17 residues. With V trimmed by 2 bases and J by 2 bases, 9 bases remained unmatched. Sequences were obtained from peripheral blood. J is TRBJ1-5 and V is TRBV4-1, with 7 positions matching TRBD1. This receptor was identified in a man aged 30 to 45 with acute or convalescent COVID-19. The CDR3 bases are TGCGCCAGCAGCCAACCCCCGGACAGGCTTGGCAATCAGCCCCAGCATTTT. It yields the protein CASSQPPDRLGNQPQHF.